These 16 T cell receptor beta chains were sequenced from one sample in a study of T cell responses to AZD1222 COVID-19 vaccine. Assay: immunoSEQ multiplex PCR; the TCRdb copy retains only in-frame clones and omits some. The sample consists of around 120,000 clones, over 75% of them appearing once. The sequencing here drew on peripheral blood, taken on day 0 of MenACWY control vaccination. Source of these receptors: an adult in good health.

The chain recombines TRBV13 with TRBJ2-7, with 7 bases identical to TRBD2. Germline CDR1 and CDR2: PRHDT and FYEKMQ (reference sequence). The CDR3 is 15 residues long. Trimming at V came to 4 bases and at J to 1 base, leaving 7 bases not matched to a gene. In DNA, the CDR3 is TGTGCCAGCAGCTCGGCGAGCGGGATGTCCTACGAGCAGTACTTC. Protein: CASSSASGMSYEQYF.

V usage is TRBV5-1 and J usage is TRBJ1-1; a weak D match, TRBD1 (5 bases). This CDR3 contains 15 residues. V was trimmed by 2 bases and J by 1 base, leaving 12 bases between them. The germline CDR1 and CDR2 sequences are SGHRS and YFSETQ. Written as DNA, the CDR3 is TGCGCCAGCAGCTTTACCGCGGGGCCGAACACTGAAGCTTTCTTT. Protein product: CASSFTAGPNTEAFF.

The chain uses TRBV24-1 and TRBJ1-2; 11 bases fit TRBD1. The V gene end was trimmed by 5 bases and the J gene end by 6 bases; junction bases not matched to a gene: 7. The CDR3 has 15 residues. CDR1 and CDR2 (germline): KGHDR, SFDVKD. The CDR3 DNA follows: TGTGCCACCAGTGGCTCACCGGGACAGGGGGATGGCTACACCTTC. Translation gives CATSGSPGQGDGYTF.

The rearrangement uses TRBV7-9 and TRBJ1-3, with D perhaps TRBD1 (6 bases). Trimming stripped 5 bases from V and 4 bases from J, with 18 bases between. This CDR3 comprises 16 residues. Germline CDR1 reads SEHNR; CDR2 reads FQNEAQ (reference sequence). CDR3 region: CASSPDRKFSGNTIYF. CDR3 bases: TGTGCCAGCAGCCCGGACAGAAAGTTCTCCGGAAACACCATATATTTT.

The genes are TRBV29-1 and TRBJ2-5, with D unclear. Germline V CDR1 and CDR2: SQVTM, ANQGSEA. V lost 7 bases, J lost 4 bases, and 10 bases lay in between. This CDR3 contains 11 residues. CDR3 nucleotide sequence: TGCAGCGGGGTGCTCGCAGAGACCCAGTACTTC. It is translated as CSGVLAETQYF.

CDR3 nucleotide sequence: TGTGCCACCAGTGATTTAAGAGGCGGCCTAGCAGGGAATGAGCAGTTCTTC. Translated: CATSDLRGGLAGNEQFF. This chain connects TRBV24-1 to TRBJ2-1, with D perhaps TRBD1 or TRBD2 (5 bases each). Germline assignment: CDR1 KGHDR and CDR2 SFDVKD. The germline V and J ends were trimmed by 1 base and 7 bases, with 19 bases remaining between them. The CDR3 spans 17 residues.

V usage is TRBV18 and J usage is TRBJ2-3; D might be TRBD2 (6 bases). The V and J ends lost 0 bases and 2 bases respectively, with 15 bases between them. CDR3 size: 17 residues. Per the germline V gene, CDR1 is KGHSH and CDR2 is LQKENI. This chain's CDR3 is CASSPPATSPVTDTQYF. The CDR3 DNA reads TGTGCCAGCTCACCACCGGCCACTAGCCCCGTCACAGATACGCAGTATTTT.

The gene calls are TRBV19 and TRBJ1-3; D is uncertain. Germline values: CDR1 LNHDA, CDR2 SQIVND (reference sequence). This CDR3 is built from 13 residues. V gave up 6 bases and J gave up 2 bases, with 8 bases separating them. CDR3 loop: CASSDVAGNTIYF. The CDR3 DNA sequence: TGTGCCAGTAGCGACGTGGCTGGAAACACCATATATTTT.

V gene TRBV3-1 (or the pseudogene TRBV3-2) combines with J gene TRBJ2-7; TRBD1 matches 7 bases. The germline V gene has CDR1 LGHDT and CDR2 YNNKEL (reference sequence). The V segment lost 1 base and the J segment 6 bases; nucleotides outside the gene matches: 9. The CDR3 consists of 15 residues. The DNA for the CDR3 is TGTGCCAGCAGCCAAGGACAGGGTTATATCTCCGAGCAGTACTTC. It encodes CASSQGQGYISEQYF.

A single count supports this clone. The CDR3 DNA sequence: TGCGCCAGCAGCTCTGACGGGGGCTCGGCCTACGAGCAGTACTTC. Encoded protein: CASSSDGGSAYEQYF. The chain recombines TRBV5-1 with TRBJ2-7, with D perhaps being TRBD1 or TRBD2 (6 bases each). CDR1 and CDR2 (germline): SGHRS, YFSETQ. The CDR3 spans 15 residues. Trimming left V 3 bases short and J 2 bases short, with 15 bases between.

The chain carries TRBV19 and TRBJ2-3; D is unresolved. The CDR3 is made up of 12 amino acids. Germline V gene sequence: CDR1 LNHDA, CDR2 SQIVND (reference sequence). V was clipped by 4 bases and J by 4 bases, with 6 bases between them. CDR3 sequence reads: CASSTISDTQYF. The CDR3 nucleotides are TGTGCCAGTAGTACCATATCAGATACGCAGTATTTT. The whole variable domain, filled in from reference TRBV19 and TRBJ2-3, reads DGGITQSPKYLFRKEGQNVTLSCEQNLNHDAMYWYRQDPGQGLRLIYYSQIVNDFQKGDIAEGYSVSREKKESFPLTVTSAQKNPTAFYLCASSTISDTQYFGPGTRLTVL.

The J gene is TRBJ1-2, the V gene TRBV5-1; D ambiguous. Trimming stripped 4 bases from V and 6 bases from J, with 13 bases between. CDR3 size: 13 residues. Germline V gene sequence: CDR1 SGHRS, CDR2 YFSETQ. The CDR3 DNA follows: TGCGCCAGCAGCCCCCCACACCTGAATGGCTACACCTTC. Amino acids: CASSPPHLNGYTF.

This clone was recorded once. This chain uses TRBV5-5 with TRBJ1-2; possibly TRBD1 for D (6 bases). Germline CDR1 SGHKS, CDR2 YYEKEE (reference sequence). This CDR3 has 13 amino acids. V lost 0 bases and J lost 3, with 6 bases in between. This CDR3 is CASSLDRDYGYTF. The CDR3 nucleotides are TGTGCCAGCAGCTTGGACAGGGACTATGGCTACACCTTC.

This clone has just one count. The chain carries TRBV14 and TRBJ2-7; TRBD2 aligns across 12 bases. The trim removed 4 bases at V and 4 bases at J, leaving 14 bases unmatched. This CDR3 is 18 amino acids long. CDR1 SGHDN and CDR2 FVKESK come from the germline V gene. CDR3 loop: CASSPRTSGIERAYEQYF. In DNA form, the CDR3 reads TGTGCCAGCAGCCCCAGGACTAGCGGGATAGAAAGAGCTTACGAGCAGTACTTC.

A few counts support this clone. The CDR3 sequence is CASSLNAPNGYTF. In DNA form, the CDR3 reads TGCGCCAGCAGCTTGAATGCACCGAATGGCTACACCTTC. The rearrangement links TRBV5-1 to TRBJ1-2; D gene uncertain. V was cut by 1 base and J by 6 bases, with 10 bases left in between. The CDR3 runs to 13 residues. CDR1 and CDR2 from the germline V gene are SGHRS and YFSETQ. The variable domain in full, with the rest retrieved from reference TRBV5-1 and TRBJ1-2, is KAGVTQTPRYLIKTRGQQVTLSCSPISGHRSVSWYQQTPGQGLQFLFEYFSETQRNKGNFPGRFSGRQFSNSRSEMNVSTLELGDSALYLCASSLNAPNGYTFGSGTRLTVV.

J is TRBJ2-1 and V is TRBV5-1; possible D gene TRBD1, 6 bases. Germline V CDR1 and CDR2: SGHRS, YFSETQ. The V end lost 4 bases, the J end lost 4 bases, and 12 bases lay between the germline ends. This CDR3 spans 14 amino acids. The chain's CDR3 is CASSGGDGYNEQFF. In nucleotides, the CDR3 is TGCGCCAGCAGCGGGGGCGATGGATACAATGAGCAGTTCTTC.